This T cell receptor (beta chain) appears in the sequencing data of a study of immune evolution from preneoplasia to lung adenocarcinoma. The wider study: HLA loss of heterozygosity: under 7.5% AIS, about 15% MIA, roughly 30% ADC, none AAH. Study findings and constraints: Normal lung had the highest top T cell clone frequencies.

Two lung cancer pathologists independently confirmed each histologic diagnosis. Worth noting for this clone: The antigen remains unidentified.

The V gene's germline CDR1 is LNHNV and CDR2 YYDKDF (reference sequence). Trimming took off 5 bases at V and 5 bases at J, with 16 bases between the two ends. This CDR3 spans 15 amino acids. Using immunoSEQ multiplex PCR, the repertoire was profiled, and TCRdb retains in-frame clones only, with some absent. The sample consists of 9,500 or so clones, approximately 80% of them appearing once. The V gene is TRBV15, the J gene TRBJ1-3, with no clear D. This clonotype originated in a person in their 70s with lung adenocarcinoma. Input material: FFPE minimally invasive lung adenocarcinoma tissue. CDR3 loop: CATSGSDWHRNTIYF. In DNA form, the CDR3 reads TGTGCCACCAGCGGAAGTGACTGGCACAGAAACACCATATATTTT.